One and the same sample provided the 31 T cell receptor beta chains below, sequenced in a study of regulatory T cells in long-lasting Graves disease. The time point is: newly diagnosed GD, antithyroid drugs for less than 3 months. Preparation of the TCR library used RNA extracted from PBMCs. Construction of the TCR beta libraries employed iRepertoire HTBI primers in conjunction with Arm-PCR of CDR3 regions. TCRdb re-analysed the multiplex PCR reads in MiXCR, keeping a single row per CDR3 protein. The sample carries hundreds of thousands of distinct CDR3 sequences, about 15% recorded once. The same data also went into a second study, on T cells in Graves' hyperthyroidism and ophthalmopathy.

The sequencing used peripheral blood mononuclear cells (PBMCs), collected at new diagnosis, from a patient treated with antithyroid drugs. The source of these receptors is a woman aged 25 to 45 with Graves disease.

V is TRBV5-8 and J is TRBJ2-5; D unresolved. Trimming pared 0 bases from V and 5 bases from J, leaving 14 bases between. The CDR3 consists of 15 residues. CDR1 and CDR2 from the germline V gene are SGHTS and YDEGEE. The CDR3 protein is CASSLGRVVRETQYF. In DNA, the CDR3 is TGTGCCAGCAGCTTGGGCCGGGTAGTCAGGGAGACCCAGTACTTC.

In this sample, this clonotype turned up many times. J is TRBJ1-5 and V is TRBV24-1, with TRBD1 identical over 8 bases. The CDR3 runs 15 residues. The J segment lost 1 base and the V segment lost 5 bases, leaving 3 bases of the junction unmatched. CDR1 and CDR2 from the germline V gene are KGHDR and SFDVKD. CDR3 in DNA: TGTGCCACCAGTGTTCAGGGGGCAAGCAATCAGCCCCAGCATTTT. As protein: CATSVQGASNQPQHF.

There are many counts of this clonotype. This chain uses TRBV2 with TRBJ1-6; perhaps TRBD1 as D (6 bases). The V gene lost 2 bases and the J gene lost 7 bases, with 18 bases spanning the gap. The CDR3 covers 17 residues. CDR1 is SNHLY and CDR2 is FYNNEI in the germline V gene. In nucleotides, the CDR3 is TGTGCCAGCAGTGAACGGGGGCCTTTCAGCGGCAATTCACCCCTCCACTTT. Its protein product is CASSERGPFSGNSPLHF.

Many counts were recorded for this clonotype. V and J are TRBV7-2 and TRBJ2-1, with 9 nucleotides matching TRBD2. Losses at the gene ends were 4 bases for V and 3 bases for J; bases not matched to a gene: 4. The CDR3 extends over 15 amino acids. Germline CDR1 reads SGHTA; CDR2 reads FQGNSA. The CDR3 loop reads CASSSRTSDYNEQFF. The CDR3 DNA follows: TGTGCCAGCAGCTCGAGGACTAGCGACTACAATGAGCAGTTCTTC.

This clonotype has only a few counts. The chain couples TRBV6-1 to TRBJ1-6, with a weak D call TRBD1 (5 bases). Germline-derived CDR1 and CDR2 are MNHNS and SASEGT. Trimming stripped 8 bases from V and 5 bases from J, with 13 bases between. The CDR3 runs 14 residues. The DNA of the CDR3 is TGTGCCAGCCCCCCGGGGGATAATAATTCACCCCTCCACTTT. Translating gives CASPPGDNNSPLHF.

The chain carries TRBV20-1 and TRBJ2-7, with 7 bases that match TRBD2. V gave up 1 base and J gave up 2 bases; unmatched junction bases: 8. The CDR3 sequence is 15 residues long. Germline V gene data show CDR1 as DFQATT and CDR2 as SNEGSKA (reference sequence). CDR3 in DNA: TGCAGTGCTAGAGGCCGGGACTACAGAACCTACGAGCAGTACTTC. This translates into CSARGRDYRTYEQYF.

This clonotype was detected ten times or more. The chain employs TRBV2 and TRBJ1-2; 10 bases fit TRBD1. CDR3 length equals 16 residues. The V segment lost 3 bases and the J segment 4 bases; nucleotides outside the gene matches: 8. Germline V gene sequence: CDR1 SNHLY, CDR2 FYNNEI. CDR3 bases: TGTGCCAGCAGTGACATGGGACAGGGGAGCTCCTATGGCTACACCTTC. Translation gives CASSDMGQGSSYGYTF.

This chain connects TRBV10-2 to TRBJ2-1, with a tentative D call TRBD2 (5 bases). CDR1 WSHSY and CDR2 SAAADI come from the germline V gene. V lost 4 bases and J 0 bases, leaving 10 bases between the germline ends. CDR3 length equals 15 residues. The DNA of the CDR3 is TGCGCCAGCAGTGTGGAGGCCCCCTCCTACAATGAGCAGTTCTTC. It yields the protein CASSVEAPSYNEQFF.

The chain carries TRBV14 and TRBJ1-1; unclear D gene. Trimming left V 5 bases short and J 0 bases short, with 13 bases between. The germline CDR1 and CDR2 sequences are SGHDN and FVKESK. This CDR3 is built from 15 residues. The CDR3 DNA sequence: TGTGCCAGCAGCTACCGATGGGGAGTGAACACTGAAGCTTTCTTT. Protein sequence: CASSYRWGVNTEAFF.

V is TRBV20-1 and J is TRBJ2-1; D might be TRBD1 (6 bases). This CDR3 has 15 amino acids. The V gene lost 4 bases and the J gene lost 8 bases, with 21 bases spanning the gap. The germline gives CDR1 DFQATT, CDR2 SNEGSKA (reference sequence). The CDR3 here is CSATLGAGVGDEQFF. The CDR3 DNA sequence: TGCAGTGCTACCCTAGGGGCAGGGGTTGGCGATGAGCAGTTCTTC.

This clonotype was counted ten times or more. This chain connects TRBV12-3 or TRBV12-4 to TRBJ1-1, with D perhaps matching TRBD1 (6 bases). V was cut by 3 bases and J by 2 bases, with 10 bases left in between. The CDR3 totals 14 residues. DNA for the CDR3: TGTGCCAGCAGTTTTTCAGGGGTAAACACTGAAGCTTTCTTT. Its translation is CASSFSGVNTEAFF.

This clonotype has a count of ten or more. The gene calls are TRBV7-9 and TRBJ2-7; D is ambiguous. The ends were cut back, 5 bases at V and 1 base at J, with 21 bases in the middle. CDR3 length equals 17 residues. Per the germline V gene, CDR1 is SEHNR and CDR2 is FQNEAQ (reference sequence). The CDR3 loop is CASSLAEWVDGSYEQYF. Here the CDR3 DNA reads TGTGCCAGCAGCCTGGCGGAGTGGGTAGATGGGTCCTACGAGCAGTACTTC.

Ten or more counts support this clonotype. V usage is TRBV2 and J usage is TRBJ1-1; D unresolved. The CDR3 is 11 residues long. V was shortened by 7 bases and J by 1 base, with 4 bases between the two germline ends. Germline V lookup: CDR1 SNHLY, CDR2 FYNNEI. The CDR3 here is CASNRNTEAFF. Here the CDR3 DNA reads TGTGCCAGCAACAGGAACACTGAAGCTTTCTTT.

This clonotype was seen a handful of times. The CDR3 reads CASSTGQIYNEQFF. The CDR3 DNA follows: TGTGCCAGCAGTACGGGACAGATATACAATGAGCAGTTCTTC. The V and J genes are TRBV28 and TRBJ2-1, with TRBD1 identical over 7 bases. There are 14 residues in the CDR3. With V trimmed by 5 bases and J by 4 bases, 5 bases remained unmatched. Germline values: CDR1 MDHEN, CDR2 SYDVKM.

This chain links TRBV3-1 with TRBJ2-6; 8 bases match TRBD1. V shed 4 bases, J shed 0 bases, and the junction held 8 bases outside the gene matches. The CDR3 extends over 18 amino acids. Germline values: CDR1 LGHDT, CDR2 YNNKEL (reference sequence). The CDR3 region has the DNA TGTGCCAGCAGCCCCTTCGGGACAGGCTACTCTGGGGCCAACGTCCTGACTTTC. The encoded protein is CASSPFGTGYSGANVLTF.

V and J are TRBV30 and TRBJ2-7; D may correspond to TRBD1 or TRBD2 (5 bases each). From germline, CDR1 is GTSNPN and CDR2 SVGIG (reference sequence). This CDR3 region has 12 residues. Trimming took off 5 bases at V and 3 bases at J, with 11 bases between the two ends. The CDR3 loop reads CAWSGASYEQYF. The CDR3 coding sequence is TGTGCCTGGTCCGGGGCTAGCTACGAGCAGTACTTC.

This clonotype was seen ten or more times. This chain uses TRBV28 with TRBJ2-3; 7 bases map to TRBD2. Germline CDR1 MDHEN, CDR2 SYDVKM. The CDR3 has 15 amino acids. The V segment lost 6 bases and the J segment 1 base; nucleotides outside the gene matches: 7. CDR3 nucleotides: TGTGCCAGCAGCCCGAGCGGGATTGGCACAGATACGCAGTATTTT. This encodes CASSPSGIGTDTQYF.

The chain couples TRBV7-9 to TRBJ1-5; D call uncertain. V lost 1 base and J lost 4, with 14 bases in between. CDR1 SEHNR and CDR2 FQNEAQ come from the germline V gene (reference sequence). The CDR3 has 16 amino acids. The CDR3 here is CASSLGSIAPNQPQHF. The CDR3 bases are TGTGCCAGCAGCTTAGGCAGCATCGCTCCAAATCAGCCCCAGCATTTT.

The rearrangement uses TRBV9 and TRBJ2-4; D unresolved. The germline gives CDR1 SGDLS, CDR2 YYNGEE. The CDR3 runs to 15 residues. Deletions cut 4 bases from V and 0 bases from J, with 11 bases between. The CDR3 loop reads CASSSPGIAKNIQYF. In nucleotides, the CDR3 is TGTGCCAGCAGCTCCCCGGGTATAGCCAAAAACATTCAGTACTTC.

This clonotype has only a few counts. V gene TRBV28 combines with J gene TRBJ2-7; TRBD1 might be the D (6 bases). Germline assignment: CDR1 MDHEN and CDR2 SYDVKM. Trimming took 1 base from V and 2 from J, leaving 15 bases between them. CDR3 length equals 16 residues. The CDR3 nucleotides are TGTGCCAGCAGTTTATACCACAGGGTAGGGCCCTACGAGCAGTACTTC. Translation: CASSLYHRVGPYEQYF.

This rearrangement joins TRBV19 to TRBJ1-3; no clear D gene. The CDR3 extends over 13 amino acids. CDR1 and CDR2 (germline): LNHDA, SQIVND (reference sequence). The germline V and J ends were trimmed by 3 bases and 1 base, with 4 bases remaining between them. CDR3 sequence reads: CASSIQSGNTIYF. Here the CDR3 DNA reads TGTGCCAGTAGTATCCAGTCTGGAAACACCATATATTTT.

This clonotype was seen repeatedly, ten times or more. The chain is built from TRBV28 and TRBJ1-5, with TRBD1 matching over 7 bases. Germline lookup yields CDR1 MDHEN and CDR2 SYDVKM. The junction had 7 bases not matched to a gene; V was cut back by 6 bases and J by 2 bases. The CDR3 is 15 residues long. The CDR3: CASSPGGAGNQPQHF. The CDR3 DNA sequence: TGTGCCAGCAGCCCAGGGGGAGCGGGCAATCAGCCCCAGCATTTT.

V and J are TRBV30 and TRBJ2-7, with 8 bases fitting TRBD2. Trimming at V came to 1 base and at J to 1 base, leaving 6 bases not matched to a gene. CDR1 and CDR2 from the germline V gene are GTSNPN and SVGIG (reference sequence). The CDR3 length is 15 residues. The CDR3 DNA follows: TGTGCCTGGAGTGAAGCGGGGGTCTGGTCCTACGAGCAGTACTTC. Protein sequence: CAWSEAGVWSYEQYF.

This clonotype was counted ten times or more. The genes are TRBV11-2 and TRBJ1-5, with D hard to call. Looked up from germline, CDR1 is SGHAT and CDR2 is FQNNGV. The CDR3 has 15 amino acids. V lost 4 bases and J 2 bases, leaving 12 bases between the germline ends. CDR3 sequence reads: CASSSSIGGNQPQHF. The CDR3 nucleotides are TGTGCCAGCAGCTCGTCAATCGGAGGCAATCAGCCCCAGCATTTT.

The V and J genes are TRBV7-2 and TRBJ1-1; maybe TRBD1 (6 bases). V was pared by 4 bases and J by 4 bases, with 13 bases between. Per germline, CDR1 SGHTA and CDR2 FQGNSA. The CDR3 length is 14 residues. In DNA, the CDR3 is TGTGCCAGCAGCTCACAGGGTGGGGTCACTGAAGCTTTCTTT. Its protein is CASSSQGGVTEAFF.

This clonotype was detected many times. The V gene is TRBV9, the J gene TRBJ1-2, with 7 bases identical to TRBD1. J lost 4 bases, V lost 4 bases, and 10 bases had no gene match. CDR1 is SGDLS, CDR2 YYNGEE, per germline. The CDR3 runs 15 residues. The CDR3 nucleotides read TGTGCCAGCAGCCCCTACGGGGACAGCTCCTATGGCTACACCTTC. This codes for CASSPYGDSSYGYTF.

This clonotype showed up many times. The V gene is TRBV2, the J gene TRBJ1-1, with no clear D. V shed 4 bases and J shed 4 bases, with 10 bases lying between them. There are 13 residues in the CDR3. Germline lookup yields CDR1 SNHLY and CDR2 FYNNEI. The CDR3 region is CASSGSQRTEAFF. CDR3 DNA: TGTGCCAGCAGTGGATCACAACGCACTGAAGCTTTCTTT.

The table lists this clonotype with many counts. This chain connects TRBV30 to TRBJ1-1, with a weak D call TRBD1 (6 bases). This CDR3 spans 10 amino acids. The germline gives CDR1 GTSNPN, CDR2 SVGIG (reference sequence). V was cut by 6 bases and J by 11 bases, with 13 bases left in between. This CDR3 reads CACSRGPAFF. The CDR3 coding sequence is TGTGCCTGCTCCAGGGGTCCTGCTTTCTTT.

The sample holds many counts of this clonotype. The CDR3 spells CASSLGRSSQFF. For the CDR3, the DNA is TGCGCCAGCAGCTTGGGTCGGAGCAGTCAGTTCTTC. The chain carries TRBV5-1 and TRBJ2-1; D unclear. The CDR3 is 12 amino acids. V lost 0 bases and J 13 bases, leaving 11 bases between the germline ends. Germline V gene lookup returns CDR1 SGHRS and CDR2 YFSETQ.

The J gene is TRBJ2-5, the V gene TRBV20-1, with D uncertain. Between the trimmed V and J ends, which lost 5 bases and 5 bases, there was a span of 18 bases. CDR3 length: 14 amino acids. Looked up from germline, CDR1 is DFQATT and CDR2 is SNEGSKA (reference sequence). The CDR3 bases are TGCAGTGCTCCCGGGCGGTCCGACTGGGAGACCCAGTACTTC. Translating gives CSAPGRSDWETQYF.

In its sample, this clonotype was seen a few times. CDR3 sequence reads: CASSPPSGTGPYNEQFF. The CDR3 DNA is TGTGCCAGCAGCCCCCCTTCCGGGACAGGGCCTTACAATGAGCAGTTCTTC. The genes are TRBV16 and TRBJ2-1, with 9 bases matching TRBD1. CDR1 and CDR2 from the germline V gene are KGHSY and FQNENV. This CDR3 is built from 17 residues. J was trimmed by 4 bases and V by 4 bases; bases with no gene match: 11.